The T cell receptor beta chain described here comes from a study of T cell responses to AZD1222 COVID-19 vaccine. General study points: Spike-specific TCR breadth and depth both grew after two AZD1222 doses. Just 5 to 7 AZD1222 recipients were seropositive at baseline. Unmutated variant regions are reportedly targeted by nearly half of spike-specific TCRs.

CDR3 size: 13 residues. Germline V gene data show CDR1 as GTSNPN and CDR2 as SVGIG (reference sequence). V gave up 2 bases and J gave up 2 bases, with 9 bases separating them. Assay: immunoSEQ multiplex PCR; the TCRdb copy retains only in-frame clones and omits some. The sample yields 140,000 or so clones, 70% to 90% seen once. As for this clone: Its antigen is currently unknown.

The specimen was peripheral blood, collected on day 0 of AZD1222 vaccination. This chain links TRBV30 with TRBJ1-2; no clear D. This clonotype originated in an adult in good health. The CDR3 region is CAWSRGENYGYTF. The CDR3 region has the DNA TGTGCCTGGAGTCGGGGAGAGAACTATGGCTACACCTTC. The complete variable domain, with remaining parts taken from reference TRBV30 and TRBJ1-2, reads SQTIHQWPATLVQPVGSPLSLECTVEGTSNPNLYWYRQAAGRGLQLLFYSVGIGQISSEVPQNLSASRPQDRQFILSSKKLLLSDSGFYLCAWSRGENYGYTFGSGTRLTVV.